The 16 T cell receptor beta chains reported below all come from one sample, sequenced in a study of shared clonotypes between healthy human individuals (dated by TCRdb to between 2020 and 2021). Library preparation employed the immunoSEQ multiplex PCR assay. The table comes from immuneACCESS by way of TCRdb, which keeps in-frame sequences with V and J called. Part of the clones is missing from these tables; in studies checked, under half for an unresolved V gene and the rest for unknown reasons. This sample lists around 990,000 clones; approximately 80% were detected once. Together, the top ten hold roughly 0.9% of the sample. Source material: memory CD4+ T cells from PBMCs. The sample's cell subset or site label is to be understood as: CD45RA-negative fraction. Receptors originate from a man aged 18 to 35 in good health. Some clones in this sample may be carry-over from other donors' samples.

The V and J genes are TRBV2 and TRBJ2-3; 9 nucleotides agree with TRBD2. This CDR3 has 16 amino acids. Trimming removed 7 bases from V and 6 bases from J; junction bases left unmatched: 14. Germline V CDR1 and CDR2: SNHLY, FYNNEI. As DNA, the CDR3 is TGTGCCAGCATTCCTCACCGGGGACTAGCCCCGGATACGCAGTATTTT. Protein sequence: CASIPHRGLAPDTQYF.

This sequence joins TRBV6-1 and TRBJ2-1, with 9 bases fitting TRBD2. Trimming removed 7 bases from V and 7 bases from J; junction bases left unmatched: 5. Looked up from germline, CDR1 is MNHNS and CDR2 is SASEGT. The CDR3 is made up of 13 amino acids. In nucleotides, the CDR3 is TGTGCCAGCACGGCTAGCGGGATAAATGAGCAGTTCTTC. This codes for CASTASGINEQFF.

CDR3 coding DNA: TGTGCCACCAGCAGGGGCACAAGGGGCAGCACAGATACGCAGTATTTT. Residues: CATSRGTRGSTDTQYF. This chain joins TRBV15 and TRBJ2-3, with D possibly matching TRBD1 (5 bases). Trimming left V 3 bases short and J 0 bases short, with 13 bases between. Germline V gene data show CDR1 as LNHNV and CDR2 as YYDKDF (reference sequence). This CDR3 contains 16 residues.

Concerning this clone: Distinct nucleotide sequences in the sample also encode this CDR3. The DNA for the CDR3 is TGCGCCAGCAGCTTGGGCAGCCCGAATGAGCAGTTCTTC. Translating gives CASSLGSPNEQFF. The rearrangement uses TRBV5-1 and TRBJ2-1, with unresolved D. Germline CDR1 SGHRS, CDR2 YFSETQ. The V gene lost 0 bases and the J gene lost 7 bases, with 8 bases spanning the gap. This CDR3 has 13 amino acids.

The chain recombines TRBV4-3 with TRBJ1-1; weak D call: TRBD1 (5 bases). The CDR3 has 15 residues. V was pared by 1 base and J by 5 bases, with 14 bases between. Germline V gene lookup returns CDR1 LGHNA and CDR2 YSLEER. The CDR3 coding sequence is TGCGCCAGCAGCCAAGTGACGGGGCAGGAGACTGAAGCTTTCTTT. As protein: CASSQVTGQETEAFF.

This sequence joins TRBV2 and TRBJ1-2, with D possibly matching TRBD1 (5 bases). The CDR3 is 12 residues long. Germline V gene lookup returns CDR1 SNHLY and CDR2 FYNNEI. CDR3 region: CWSGVGDYGYTF. CDR3 DNA sequence: TGTTGGTCGGGGGTAGGAGACTATGGCTACACCTTC.

The chain carries TRBV27 and TRBJ2-7, with TRBD2 identical over 11 bases. The germline V gene has CDR1 MNHEY and CDR2 SMNVEV (reference sequence). The CDR3 covers 15 residues. The ends lost 3 bases at V and 3 bases at J; junction bases unmatched: 4. CDR3 DNA: TGTGCCAGCAGTTTCTCCGGGACTAGCGGCTACGAGCAGTACTTC. Translated: CASSFSGTSGYEQYF.

The CDR3 bases are TGCGCCAGCAGCTTACGGGACAGGGGCGACACTTTCTTT. It encodes CASSLRDRGDTFF. The chain links TRBV5-1 to TRBJ1-1; TRBD1 matches at 10 bases. Germline trimming cut 2 bases from V and 12 bases from J; bases unmatched to any gene: 7. Germline values: CDR1 SGHRS, CDR2 YFSETQ. This CDR3 has 13 residues. Drawing the rest from reference TRBV5-1 and TRBJ1-1, the complete variable domain is KAGVTQTPRYLIKTRGQQVTLSCSPISGHRSVSWYQQTPGQGLQFLFEYFSETQRNKGNFPGRFSGRQFSNSRSEMNVSTLELGDSALYLCASSLRDRGDTFFGQGTRLTVV.

V usage is TRBV25-1 and J usage is TRBJ2-1; D perhaps matches TRBD2 (5 bases). CDR1 and CDR2 (germline): MGHDK, SYGVNS. V lost 5 bases, J lost 4 bases, and 12 bases lay in between. This CDR3 is built from 14 residues. The CDR3 loop reads CASSRTDLYNEQFF. Here the CDR3 DNA reads TGTGCCAGCAGTCGGACTGACCTATACAATGAGCAGTTCTTC.

The V and J genes are TRBV10-3 and TRBJ1-1, with 10 bases lining up with TRBD1. The CDR3 sequence is 14 residues long. CDR1 ENHRY and CDR2 SYGVKD come from the germline V gene. The V gene end was trimmed by 11 bases and the J gene end by 4 bases; junction bases not matched to a gene: 10. CDR3 sequence reads: CAARQGAEVTEAFF. The CDR3 DNA reads TGTGCCGCGCGACAGGGGGCGGAGGTCACTGAAGCTTTCTTT.

The CDR3 spells CASSVQGQRRSTDTQYF. CDR3 nucleotide sequence: TGTGCCAGCAGCGTCCAGGGACAGCGACGAAGCACAGATACGCAGTATTTT. The gene calls are TRBV9 and TRBJ2-3, with TRBD1 identical over 7 bases. The germline V gene has CDR1 SGDLS and CDR2 YYNGEE. V was clipped by 2 bases and J by 0 bases; unmatched bases: 9. CDR3 size: 17 residues.

V and J are TRBV5-1 and TRBJ1-2; TRBD1 matches 10 bases. Germline V gene sequence: CDR1 SGHRS, CDR2 YFSETQ. The length of the CDR3 is 16 residues. Trimming took 0 bases from V and 8 from J; bases not matched to a gene: 10. For the CDR3, the DNA is TGCGCCAGCAGCTTGGCCTCGGGACAGGGGTGGAAGGGCTACACCTTC. It yields the protein CASSLASGQGWKGYTF.

This clone was seen a handful of times. Additional DNA sequences in this sample encode the identical CDR3. As DNA, the CDR3 is TGCGCCAGCAGCACCGGACTAGCGGGAGGCTACAATGAGCAGTTCTTC. This codes for CASSTGLAGGYNEQFF. The V call is TRBV5-1, the J call TRBJ2-1; 14 bases align to TRBD2. The V segment lost 4 bases and the J segment 3 bases; nucleotides outside the gene matches: 3. Germline assignment: CDR1 SGHRS and CDR2 YFSETQ. This CDR3 comprises 16 residues. Variable domain in full (rest from reference TRBV5-1 and TRBJ2-1): KAGVTQTPRYLIKTRGQQVTLSCSPISGHRSVSWYQQTPGQGLQFLFEYFSETQRNKGNFPGRFSGRQFSNSRSEMNVSTLELGDSALYLCASSTGLAGGYNEQFFGPGTRLTVL.

Of note for this clone: Other DNA sequences in this sample translate to the same CDR3. The genes are TRBV5-4 and TRBJ2-5; maybe TRBD1 (6 bases). The CDR3 runs to 14 residues. The ends were cut back, 4 bases at V and 4 bases at J, with 14 bases in the middle. CDR1 and CDR2 (germline): SGHNT, YYREEE (reference sequence). The CDR3 sequence: CASSPSGARETQYF. DNA of the CDR3: TGTGCCAGCAGCCCCTCAGGGGCTAGAGAGACCCAGTACTTC.

The chain carries TRBV6-1 and TRBJ1-5, with TRBD1 as a possible D gene (6 bases). There are 15 residues in the CDR3. The V and J ends lost 8 bases and 6 bases respectively, with 20 bases between them. Germline loops: CDR1 MNHNS, CDR2 SASEGT. The CDR3 sequence is CASLREQGRSQPQHF. CDR3 sequence (DNA): TGTGCCAGCTTAAGGGAACAGGGAAGGAGTCAGCCCCAGCATTTT.

This chain connects TRBV5-4 to TRBJ1-4, with D uncertain. The germline V and J ends were trimmed by 0 bases and 2 bases, with 14 bases remaining between them. The CDR3 spans 17 residues. Germline values: CDR1 SGHNT, CDR2 YYREEE (reference sequence). CDR3 sequence: CASSLDPPGRTNEKLFF. Written as DNA, the CDR3 is TGTGCCAGCAGCTTGGACCCCCCTGGAAGGACTAATGAAAAACTGTTTTTT.